This TCR beta chain was identified in a study of neurological immune-mediated disorders. General observations from the study: When the repertoires were sorted by phylogenetic grouping, those of 18 of 34 multiple sclerosis patients ended up in one related-CDR3 cluster, a possible signature. In HTLV-1-associated myelopathy, TCR clonal expansion was greatest, whereas multiple sclerosis had the least, falling below healthy controls. No link was found between any clinical or MRI feature and the multiple sclerosis repertoire cluster.

5'RACE with 10-nucleotide random UMIs generated the cDNA. TCRdb used MiXCR to reprocess the 5' RACE reads, holding one entry per CDR3 protein. The repertoire includes 45,000 to 70,000 distinct CDR3 sequences, over 4% of them detected once, and approximately 2.9% sits in the top ten. This clonotype was seen a handful of times. Its specificity is not known. The germline gene is not matched at one end of the junction; a read error may be the cause. CDR1 is DFQATT and CDR2 is SNEGSKA in the germline V gene (reference sequence). The CDR3 has 16 residues. This receptor was obtained from a man aged 45 to 65 with multiple sclerosis. This sequence joins TRBV20-1 and TRBJ1-6; a weak D match, TRBD1 (5 bases). The sequenced sample consisted of PBMCs. CDR3 in DNA: TGCAGTGCTAGAGATGCCAGGGCTAACTATAATTCACCCCTCAACTTT. Its translation is CSARDARANYNSPLNF.